The 28 T cell receptor beta chains presented below share a single source sample, sequenced in a study of blood T cell repertoires in COVID-19. Assay used: immunoSEQ multiplex PCR; TCRdb lists only in-frame clones, some missing. This table holds 150,000 to 200,000 clones, more than 85% found once. The sample consisted of peripheral blood. These receptors all stem from a man between 45 and 60 years old with acute or convalescent COVID-19.

The J gene is TRBJ2-7, the V gene TRBV6-5, with TRBD1 as a possible D gene (5 bases). CDR1 and CDR2 (germline): MNHEY, SVGAGI. V lost 9 bases to trimming and J lost 2 bases, with 8 bases between them. The CDR3 length is 11 residues. CDR3 residues: CASTGTYEQYF. The CDR3 bases are TGTGCCAGTACAGGAACCTACGAGCAGTACTTC.

This clone has just a few counts. The chain links TRBV2 to TRBJ1-1; a possible D gene is TRBD1 (5 bases). The CDR3 totals 14 residues. The V end lost 5 bases, the J end lost 2 bases, and 12 bases lay between the germline ends. Germline V CDR1 and CDR2: SNHLY, FYNNEI. CDR3 amino acids: CASSPDSHNTEAFF. The CDR3 coding sequence is TGTGCCAGCAGTCCTGACAGTCATAACACTGAAGCTTTCTTT.

The J gene is TRBJ1-2, the V gene TRBV6-2 or TRBV6-3; D possibly corresponds to TRBD1 (5 bases). The CDR3 consists of 13 residues. Germline V gives CDR1 MNHEY, CDR2 SVGEGT. The V gene lost 5 bases and the J gene lost 7 bases, with 14 bases spanning the gap. The CDR3 DNA follows: TGTGCCAGCAGTCCCCAGCGACAGTTTGGCTACACCTTC. Its translation is CASSPQRQFGYTF.

The chain carries TRBV5-4 and TRBJ1-5, with unresolved D. Trimming shortened V by 0 bases and J by 1 base, and 5 bases separated the two germline ends. The germline V gene has CDR1 SGHNT and CDR2 YYREEE (reference sequence). This CDR3 has 14 residues. The CDR3, as DNA: TGTGCCAGCAGCTTGGACAGAAGCAATCAGCCCCAGCATTTT. Protein product: CASSLDRSNQPQHF.

The chain couples TRBV7-2 to TRBJ1-6, with TRBD1 identical over 8 bases. The CDR3 has 15 residues. The J segment lost 9 bases and the V segment lost 1 base, leaving 5 bases of the junction unmatched. The germline gives CDR1 SGHTA, CDR2 FQGNSA. CDR3: CASSLEAGGGSPLHF. In nucleotides, the CDR3 is TGTGCCAGCAGCTTAGAGGCAGGGGGCGGTTCACCCCTCCACTTT.

The chain carries TRBV18 and TRBJ2-3, with a tentative D call TRBD2 (5 bases). Deletions cut 6 bases from V and 6 bases from J, with 16 bases between. In germline, CDR1 is KGHSH, CDR2 LQKENI. This CDR3 is built from 14 residues. Here the CDR3 reads CASSLPPGTDTQYF. Here the CDR3 DNA reads TGTGCCAGCTCCCTCCCACCGGGAACCGATACGCAGTATTTT.

The chain recombines TRBV9 with TRBJ2-1; 9 bases agree with TRBD2. Trimming cost V 0 bases and J 8 bases; bases outside gene matches: 9. Looked up from germline, CDR1 is SGDLS and CDR2 is YYNGEE. The CDR3 contains 16 residues. The CDR3 DNA reads as TGTGCCAGCAGCGTAGGTACTAGCGGGCATTTCTATGAGCAGTTCTTC. It translates to CASSVGTSGHFYEQFF.

The chain uses TRBV15 and TRBJ2-1, with 8 bases matching TRBD2. The CDR3 sequence is 16 residues long. Germline trimming cut 3 bases from V and 0 bases from J; bases unmatched to any gene: 4. From germline, CDR1 is LNHNV and CDR2 YYDKDF (reference sequence). CDR3 in DNA: TGTGCCACCAGCAGTCCGGGGGGGAGCTCCTACAATGAGCAGTTCTTC. As protein: CATSSPGGSSYNEQFF. Together with reference TRBV15 and TRBJ2-1, the CDR3 gives the full variable domain: DAMVIQNPRYQVTQFGKPVTLSCSQTLNHNVMYWYQQKSSQAPKLLFHYYDKDFNNEADTPDNFQSRRPNTSFCFLDIRSPGLGDTAMYLCATSSPGGSSYNEQFFGPGTRLTVL.

V is TRBV6-5 and J is TRBJ1-1, with 8 nucleotides matching TRBD1. The V and J ends lost 5 bases and 11 bases, in that order; junction bases with no gene match: 4. This CDR3 has 11 residues. Germline CDR1 reads MNHEY; CDR2 reads SVGAGI. As DNA, the CDR3 is TGTGCCAGCAGTACAGGGGGTAGGGCTTTCTTT. Amino acid sequence: CASSTGGRAFF.

The genes are TRBV11-1 and TRBJ2-2; possible D gene TRBD2, 7 bases. The germline V gene encodes CDR1 SGHAT and CDR2 FQDESV (reference sequence). The CDR3 spans 15 residues. V was clipped by 5 bases and J by 6 bases, with 16 bases between them. The CDR3 sequence: CASSPGEGGAGELFF. CDR3 DNA sequence: TGTGCCAGCAGCCCCGGGGAGGGGGGCGCCGGGGAGCTGTTTTTT.

The chain recombines TRBV28 with TRBJ1-5; the D gene is possibly TRBD1 (5 bases). The germline V and J ends were trimmed by 2 bases and 7 bases, with 18 bases remaining between them. Germline-derived CDR1 and CDR2 are MDHEN and SYDVKM. The CDR3 runs 16 residues. The CDR3: CASSLRQSLRKQPQHF. CDR3 coding DNA: TGTGCCAGCAGTTTAAGACAGTCCCTTAGGAAGCAGCCCCAGCATTTT.

This chain links TRBV29-1 with TRBJ2-5, with 8 bases matching TRBD1. Germline CDR1 SQVTM, CDR2 ANQGSEA. V lost 6 bases, J lost 5 bases, and 8 bases stayed unmatched. CDR3 size: 13 residues. As DNA, the CDR3 is TGCAGCGTGGAGCAGGGGGCTGGGGAGACCCAGTACTTC. The encoded protein is CSVEQGAGETQYF.

V usage is TRBV12-3 or TRBV12-4 and J usage is TRBJ2-2; D might be TRBD1 (6 bases). The CDR3 is made up of 12 amino acids. V lost 6 bases and J lost 7, with 9 bases in between. CDR3 region: CASRQGVGELFF. DNA of the CDR3: TGTGCCAGCAGACAGGGTGTCGGGGAGCTGTTTTTT.

The chain has TRBV4-3 and TRBJ1-2; 8 bases match TRBD1. Germline V gene lookup returns CDR1 LGHNA and CDR2 YSLEER. The CDR3 length is 15 residues. With 4 bases clipped from V and 2 bases from J, the junction kept 6 bases outside the gene matches. The CDR3 protein is CASSRGQGINYGYTF. The DNA of the CDR3 is TGCGCCAGCAGCCGCGGACAGGGCATCAACTATGGCTACACCTTC.

The chain uses TRBV19 and TRBJ1-1; no firm D call. Between the trimmed V and J ends, which lost 4 bases and 1 base, there was a span of 16 bases. This CDR3 contains 16 residues. The germline CDR1 and CDR2 sequences are LNHDA and SQIVND (reference sequence). This chain's CDR3 is CASSTSAGMGNTEAFF. Written as DNA, the CDR3 is TGTGCCAGTAGTACCTCGGCGGGGATGGGGAACACTGAAGCTTTCTTT. The whole variable domain, remainder taken from reference TRBV19 and TRBJ1-1, is DGGITQSPKYLFRKEGQNVTLSCEQNLNHDAMYWYRQDPGQGLRLIYYSQIVNDFQKGDIAEGYSVSREKKESFPLTVTSAQKNPTAFYLCASSTSAGMGNTEAFFGQGTRLTVV.

The V call is TRBV9, the J call TRBJ2-3; tentatively, D is TRBD2 (6 bases). The ends were cut back, 3 bases at V and 5 bases at J, with 22 bases in the middle. This CDR3 is 17 amino acids long. Per the germline V gene, CDR1 is SGDLS and CDR2 is YYNGEE. CDR3 bases: TGTGCCAGCAGCGGCAGAGGGAGCGGGTCCTCTAGAGATACGCAGTATTTT. Its protein is CASSGRGSGSSRDTQYF.

The chain couples TRBV20-1 to TRBJ2-3; 8 bases map to TRBD2. Unmatched junction bases numbered 4, after V lost 3 bases and J lost 5 bases. Looked up from germline, CDR1 is DFQATT and CDR2 is SNEGSKA (reference sequence). The CDR3 runs 13 residues. CDR3 residues: CSASGAGVDTQYF. CDR3 DNA: TGCAGTGCTAGTGGAGCGGGGGTAGATACGCAGTATTTT.

This rearrangement joins TRBV28 to TRBJ1-2, with D hard to call. The germline gives CDR1 MDHEN, CDR2 SYDVKM. Trimming took 4 bases from V and 1 from J, leaving 7 bases between them. The CDR3 totals 13 residues. The CDR3 DNA is TGTGCCAGCAGTTCCCGGGATAACTATGGCTACACCTTC. It codes for CASSSRDNYGYTF.

This clone was detected once. The J gene is TRBJ2-2, the V gene TRBV19, with 7 positions matching TRBD2. Germline values: CDR1 LNHDA, CDR2 SQIVND (reference sequence). The length of the CDR3 is 15 residues. V gave up 4 bases and J gave up 6 bases; unmatched junction bases: 8. The CDR3 region is CASSRQLREAGELFF. In DNA, the CDR3 is TGTGCCAGTAGTAGGCAGCTACGGGAGGCCGGGGAGCTGTTTTTT.

This clone showed up just a few times. The rearrangement joins TRBV10-3 to TRBJ1-2; D may be TRBD1 (6 bases). CDR1 is ENHRY and CDR2 is SYGVKD in the germline V gene. With 4 bases removed from V and 4 bases from J, the gap between germline ends came to 22 bases. This CDR3 is built from 17 residues. The DNA for the CDR3 is TGTGCCATCAGTGGGGATCTTGGGGCCACAGGGACCTATGGCTACACCTTC. It specifies CAISGDLGATGTYGYTF.

This chain links TRBV3-1 (or the pseudogene TRBV3-2) with TRBJ1-3; D is perhaps TRBD1 (5 bases). CDR3 length: 15 amino acids. Germline assignment: CDR1 LGHDT and CDR2 YNNKEL (reference sequence). V was clipped by 4 bases and J by 0 bases, with 10 bases between them. For the CDR3, the DNA is TGTGCCAGCAGCCGGGAGGGGCTCTCTGGAAACACCATATATTTT. This sequence encodes CASSREGLSGNTIYF.

This rearrangement joins TRBV29-1 to TRBJ1-2; D is perhaps TRBD1 (6 bases). Looked up from germline, CDR1 is SQVTM and CDR2 is ANQGSEA. With 5 bases removed from V and 2 bases from J, the gap between germline ends came to 12 bases. The CDR3 is made up of 13 amino acids. CDR3 protein: CSVQRTANYGYTF. In nucleotides, the CDR3 is TGCAGCGTTCAAAGGACAGCAAACTATGGCTACACCTTC.

The chain recombines TRBV19 with TRBJ1-6; TRBD1 matches 10 bases. This CDR3 is built from 14 residues. Per germline, CDR1 LNHDA and CDR2 SQIVND (reference sequence). Unmatched junction bases numbered 3, after V lost 6 bases and J lost 7 bases. This CDR3 reads CASSMTGGNSPLHF. CDR3 DNA: TGTGCCAGTAGCATGACAGGGGGCAATTCACCCCTCCACTTT.

The J gene is TRBJ2-3, the V gene TRBV6-5; 7 nucleotides align to TRBD2. In germline, CDR1 is MNHEY, CDR2 SVGAGI. This CDR3 contains 15 residues. Germline trimming cut 4 bases from V and 0 bases from J; bases unmatched to any gene: 4. As DNA, the CDR3 is TGTGCCAGCAGTTTTCGGGGGGTTAGCACAGATACGCAGTATTTT. Its protein is CASSFRGVSTDTQYF.

The chain has TRBV18 and TRBJ1-2; 9 positions match TRBD1. With V trimmed by 5 bases and J by 5 bases, 6 bases remained unmatched. Germline CDR1 reads KGHSH; CDR2 reads LQKENI. The length of the CDR3 is 14 residues. For the CDR3, the DNA is TGTGCCAGCTCAACCGGGACAGGGAGGTATGGCTACACCTTC. Translation gives CASSTGTGRYGYTF.

The DNA for the CDR3 is TGTGCCAGCAGCTTAGACAGGGATGAGGTAGGAGAGCAGTTCTTC. Protein sequence: CASSLDRDEVGEQFF. The J gene is TRBJ2-1, the V gene TRBV7-2, with a possible D match to TRBD1 (6 bases). Germline CDR1 and CDR2: SGHTA and FQGNSA. This CDR3 has 15 residues. Trimming left V 1 base short and J 10 bases short, with 17 bases between. Looking up the rest from reference TRBV7-2 and TRBJ2-1 gives the full variable domain: GAGVSQSPSNKVTEKGKDVELRCDPISGHTALYWYRQSLGQGLEFLIYFQGNSAPDKSGLPSDRFSAERTGGSVSTLTIQRTQQEDSAVYLCASSLDRDEVGEQFFGPGTRLTVL.

V is TRBV28 and J is TRBJ2-7; TRBD2 aligns across 14 bases. V shed 5 bases and J 4 bases; nucleotides not matched to a gene: 4. Germline V gene data show CDR1 as MDHEN and CDR2 as SYDVKM. There are 15 residues in the CDR3. Here the CDR3 DNA reads TGTGCCAGCAGTAGAGGGACTAGCGGGGGATACGAGCAGTACGTC. It codes for CASSRGTSGGYEQYV.

This chain links TRBV9 with TRBJ2-1; 10 nucleotides line up with TRBD2. Germline CDR1 is SGDLS and CDR2 is YYNGEE. With V trimmed by 3 bases and J by 9 bases, 12 bases remained unmatched. The length of the CDR3 is 16 residues. For the CDR3, the DNA is TGTGCCAGCAGCGCGTCGACTAGCGGGTGGGTGGGTGAGCAGTTCTTC. This translates into CASSASTSGWVGEQFF. Using reference TRBV9 and TRBJ2-1 for the parts outside the CDR3, the full variable domain is DSGVTQTPKHLITATGQRVTLRCSPRSGDLSVYWYQQSLDQGLQFLIQYYNGEERAKGNILERFSAQQFPDLHSELNLSSLELGDSALYFCASSASTSGWVGEQFFGPGTRLTVL.